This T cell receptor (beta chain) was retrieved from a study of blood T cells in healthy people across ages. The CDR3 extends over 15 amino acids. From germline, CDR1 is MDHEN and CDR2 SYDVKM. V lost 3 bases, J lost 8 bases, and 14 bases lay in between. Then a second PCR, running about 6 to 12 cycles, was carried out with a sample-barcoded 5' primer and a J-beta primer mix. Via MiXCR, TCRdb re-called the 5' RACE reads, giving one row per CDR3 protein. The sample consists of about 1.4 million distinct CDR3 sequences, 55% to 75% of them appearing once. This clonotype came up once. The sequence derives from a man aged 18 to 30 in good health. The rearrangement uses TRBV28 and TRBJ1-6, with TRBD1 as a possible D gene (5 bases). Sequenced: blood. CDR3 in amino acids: CASSLPQGGDSPLHF. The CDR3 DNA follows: TGTGCCAGCAGTTTGCCCCAGGGAGGGGATTCACCCCTCCACTTT.